The sequence of this T cell receptor (beta chain) was determined in a study of a mutant IDH1 vaccine in newly diagnosed glioma. As for the study in general: In some groups vaccination began 4-6 weeks post-radiotherapy; others received it with temozolomide.

The time point denotes: week 5, during vaccination. Vaccination used 300 ug of mutant IDH1 20-mer peptide per dose, with topical imiquimod. Method: immunoSEQ multiplex PCR; TCRdb's copy keeps in-frame clones and lacks some. The top ten clones hold approximately 4.2% of a sample with around 50,000 clones, just under 90% of them seen once. The V gene end was trimmed by 3 bases and the J gene end by 2 bases; junction bases not matched to a gene: 2. The CDR3 spans 15 residues. The germline CDR1 and CDR2 sequences are MGHRA and YSYEKL. Turning to this clone: Its specificity is not known.

Source: PBMCs, taken from a glioma patient whose treatment included an IDH1 peptide vaccine. V is TRBV4-1 and J is TRBJ2-7; TRBD2 matches at 12 bases. The sequence came from a woman in her forties with glioma. This CDR3 reads CASSHRTSGTYEQYF. In DNA, the CDR3 is TGCGCCAGCAGCCACCGGACTAGCGGGACCTACGAGCAGTACTTC.